A single sample gave rise to the 9 T cell receptor beta chains below, sequenced in a study of blood T cell repertoires in COVID-19. TCRdb's copy holds only in-frame clones and misses some; the assay was immunoSEQ multiplex PCR. The table includes about 200,000 clones, about three quarters detected once. Sequences were obtained from peripheral blood. The receptors come from a woman older than 75 with active or convalescent COVID-19.

This sequence joins TRBV7-9 and TRBJ2-6; D gene uncertain. V was shortened by 3 bases and J by 0 bases, with 6 bases between the two germline ends. In germline, CDR1 is SEHNR, CDR2 FQNEAQ (reference sequence). The CDR3 loop spans 15 amino acids. The CDR3 DNA reads as TGTGCCAGCAGCTTTTCCCGCTCTGGGGCCAACGTCCTGACTTTC. It is translated as CASSFSRSGANVLTF.

The V gene is TRBV5-1, the J gene TRBJ2-5; 10 bases are a match to TRBD2. The CDR3 spans 16 residues. Trimming cost V 7 bases and J 0 bases; bases outside gene matches: 9. Germline-derived CDR1 and CDR2 are SGHRS and YFSETQ. The DNA for the CDR3 is TGCGCCAGCTTTTTATTCGGACTAGCGGACCAAGAGACCCAGTACTTC. Translation: CASFLFGLADQETQYF.

The rearrangement links TRBV19 to TRBJ1-1; the match to TRBD1 covers 8 bases. The CDR3 is 14 residues long. Unmatched junction bases numbered 5, after V lost 5 bases and J lost 3 bases. The germline CDR1 and CDR2 sequences are LNHDA and SQIVND (reference sequence). The chain's CDR3 is CASSPGGWYTEAFF. The CDR3 DNA reads TGTGCCAGTAGTCCAGGGGGCTGGTACACTGAAGCTTTCTTT. Full variable domain (missing parts from reference TRBV19 and TRBJ1-1): DGGITQSPKYLFRKEGQNVTLSCEQNLNHDAMYWYRQDPGQGLRLIYYSQIVNDFQKGDIAEGYSVSREKKESFPLTVTSAQKNPTAFYLCASSPGGWYTEAFFGQGTRLTVV.

CDR3 in amino acids: CASSLRTGSNEKLFF. In DNA, the CDR3 is TGTGCCAGCAGCTTGAGGACAGGGTCTAATGAAAAACTGTTTTTT. The V call is TRBV7-9, the J call TRBJ1-4; 8 bases line up with TRBD1. This CDR3 spans 15 amino acids. Losses at the gene ends were 3 bases for V and 3 bases for J; bases not matched to a gene: 3. Germline values: CDR1 SEHNR, CDR2 FQNEAQ (reference sequence).

The chain couples TRBV11-2 to TRBJ1-2, with unresolved D. Trimming cost V 5 bases and J 5 bases, with 18 bases left between them. The CDR3 sequence is 15 residues long. In germline, CDR1 is SGHAT, CDR2 FQNNGV. The DNA for the CDR3 is TGTGCCAGCAGCGCAGAGGTAGCTCCCTCATATGGCTACACCTTC. Translated, it gives CASSAEVAPSYGYTF.

The chain couples TRBV28 to TRBJ2-7; 8 nucleotides line up with TRBD1. Germline values: CDR1 MDHEN, CDR2 SYDVKM. This CDR3 has 13 amino acids. The V and J ends lost 6 bases and 5 bases, in that order; junction bases with no gene match: 6. The CDR3 sequence is CASSPRGQDEQYF. The CDR3 coding sequence is TGTGCCAGCAGCCCGAGGGGACAGGACGAGCAGTACTTC.

The V and J genes are TRBV6-4 and TRBJ2-7; TRBD2 aligns across 9 bases. The CDR3 sequence is 21 residues long. J was trimmed by 3 bases and V by 2 bases; bases with no gene match: 23. From germline, CDR1 is MRHNA and CDR2 SNTAGT. The CDR3: CASSDPGAPNSSGAIRYEQYF. The CDR3 nucleotides read TGTGCCAGCAGTGACCCTGGGGCCCCCAACTCTAGCGGGGCCATCCGCTACGAGCAGTACTTC.

The CDR3, as DNA: TGCAGCGTTGAAGTGGTATTAGGGACAGGGGCCCTCTCTGGAAACACCATATATTTT. It is translated as CSVEVVLGTGALSGNTIYF. V is TRBV29-1 and J is TRBJ1-3; 10 bases fit TRBD1. V shed 1 base and J 0 bases; nucleotides not matched to a gene: 12. The CDR3 contains 19 residues. The V gene's germline CDR1 is SQVTM and CDR2 ANQGSEA.

V usage is TRBV12-3 or TRBV12-4 and J usage is TRBJ1-3; no firm D call. V lost 1 base to trimming and J lost 4 bases, with 5 bases between them. The CDR3 runs to 13 residues. The DNA for the CDR3 is TGTGCCAGCAGTTTAGGGCAGGGAAACACCATATATTTT. Its translation is CASSLGQGNTIYF.